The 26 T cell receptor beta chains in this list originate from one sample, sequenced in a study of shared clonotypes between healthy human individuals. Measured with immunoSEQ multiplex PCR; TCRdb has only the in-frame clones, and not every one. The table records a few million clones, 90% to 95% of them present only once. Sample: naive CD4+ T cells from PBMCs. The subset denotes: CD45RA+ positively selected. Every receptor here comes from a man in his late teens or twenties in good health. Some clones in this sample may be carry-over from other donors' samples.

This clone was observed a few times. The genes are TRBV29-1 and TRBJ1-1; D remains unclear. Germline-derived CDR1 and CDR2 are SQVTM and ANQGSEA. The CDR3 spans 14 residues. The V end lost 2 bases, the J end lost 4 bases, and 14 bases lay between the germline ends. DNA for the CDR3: TGCAGCGTTGAAATGTATGGGGTTGGCACTGAAGCTTTCTTT. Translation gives CSVEMYGVGTEAFF.

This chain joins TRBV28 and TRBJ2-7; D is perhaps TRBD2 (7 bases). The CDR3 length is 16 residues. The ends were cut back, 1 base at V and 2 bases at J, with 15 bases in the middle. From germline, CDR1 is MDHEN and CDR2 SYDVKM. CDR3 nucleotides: TGTGCCAGCAGTTTATTTGGGGGGGGCACCCCCTACGAGCAGTACTTC. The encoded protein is CASSLFGGGTPYEQYF.

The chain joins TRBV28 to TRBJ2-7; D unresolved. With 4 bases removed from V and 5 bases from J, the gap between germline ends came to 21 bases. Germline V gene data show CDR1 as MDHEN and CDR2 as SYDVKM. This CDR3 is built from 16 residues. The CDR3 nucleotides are TGTGCCAGCAGTTCCCCAGGCAGCCTGTCCCTAGACGAGCAGTACTTC. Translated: CASSSPGSLSLDEQYF.

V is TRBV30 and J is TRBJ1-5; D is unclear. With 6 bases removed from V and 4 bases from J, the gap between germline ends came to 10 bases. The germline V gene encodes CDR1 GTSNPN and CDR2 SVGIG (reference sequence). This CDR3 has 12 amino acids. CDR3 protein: CACDLGNQPQHF. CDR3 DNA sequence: TGTGCCTGTGATCTCGGGAATCAGCCCCAGCATTTT.

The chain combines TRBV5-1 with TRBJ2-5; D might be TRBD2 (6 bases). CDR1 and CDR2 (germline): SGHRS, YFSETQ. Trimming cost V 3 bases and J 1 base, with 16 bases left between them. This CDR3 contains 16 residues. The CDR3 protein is CASSSKGPGGQETQYF. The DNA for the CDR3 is TGCGCCAGCAGCTCCAAGGGCCCCGGGGGCCAAGAGACCCAGTACTTC.

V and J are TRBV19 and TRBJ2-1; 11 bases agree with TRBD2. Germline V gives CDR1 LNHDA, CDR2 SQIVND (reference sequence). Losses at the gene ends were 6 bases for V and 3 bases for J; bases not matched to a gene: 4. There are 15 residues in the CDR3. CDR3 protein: CASRITSGSYNEQFF. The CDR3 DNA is TGTGCCAGTAGGATAACTAGCGGGAGCTACAATGAGCAGTTCTTC.

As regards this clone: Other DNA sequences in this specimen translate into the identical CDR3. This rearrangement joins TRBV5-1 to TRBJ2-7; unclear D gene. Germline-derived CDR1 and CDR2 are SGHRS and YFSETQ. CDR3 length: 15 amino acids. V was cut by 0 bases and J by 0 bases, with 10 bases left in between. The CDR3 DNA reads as TGCGCCAGCAGCTTGGCCCCCGAAAGCTCCTACGAGCAGTACTTC. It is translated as CASSLAPESSYEQYF.

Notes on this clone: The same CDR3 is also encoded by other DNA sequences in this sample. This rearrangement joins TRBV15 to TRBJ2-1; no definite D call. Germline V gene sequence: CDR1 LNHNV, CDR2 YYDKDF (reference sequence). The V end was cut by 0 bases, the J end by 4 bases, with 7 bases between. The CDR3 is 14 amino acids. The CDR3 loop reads CATSRDFSYNEQFF. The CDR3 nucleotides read TGTGCCACCAGCAGAGATTTTAGTTACAATGAGCAGTTCTTC.

CDR3 DNA: TGCGCCAGCAGCGGCATGACGGCTAACACTGAAGCTTTCTTT. It translates to CASSGMTANTEAFF. The gene calls are TRBV5-1 and TRBJ1-1; D remains ambiguous. The V gene lost 4 bases and the J gene lost 2 bases, with 12 bases spanning the gap. The CDR3 consists of 14 residues. Germline V gives CDR1 SGHRS, CDR2 YFSETQ.

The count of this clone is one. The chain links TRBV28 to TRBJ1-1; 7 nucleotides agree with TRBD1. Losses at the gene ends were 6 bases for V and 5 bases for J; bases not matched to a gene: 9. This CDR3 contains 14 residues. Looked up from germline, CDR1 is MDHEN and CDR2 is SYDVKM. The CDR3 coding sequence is TGTGCCAGCAGCCGAGGGGGCGCGGGTACTGAAGCTTTCTTT. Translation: CASSRGGAGTEAFF.

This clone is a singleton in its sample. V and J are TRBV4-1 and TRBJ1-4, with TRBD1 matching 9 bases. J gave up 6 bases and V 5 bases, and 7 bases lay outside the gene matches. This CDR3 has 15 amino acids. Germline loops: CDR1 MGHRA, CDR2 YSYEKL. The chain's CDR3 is CASSGRQGVYEKLFF. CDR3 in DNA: TGCGCCAGCAGCGGTCGACAGGGGGTCTATGAAAAACTGTTTTTT.

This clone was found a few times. This CDR3 is CASSVEAGQGGDTAFF. In nucleotides, the CDR3 is TGTGCCAGCAGCGTAGAGGCGGGGCAGGGTGGAGATACGGCTTTCTTT. This chain links TRBV9 with TRBJ1-1, with a tentative D call TRBD1 (5 bases). V lost 0 bases to trimming and J lost 11 bases, with 23 bases between them. In germline, CDR1 is SGDLS, CDR2 YYNGEE. The CDR3 contains 16 residues.

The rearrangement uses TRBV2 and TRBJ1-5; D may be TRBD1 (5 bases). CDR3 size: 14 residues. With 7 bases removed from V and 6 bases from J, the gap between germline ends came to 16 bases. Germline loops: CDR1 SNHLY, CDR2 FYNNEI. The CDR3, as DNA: TGTGCCAGCATCGGAAGAGGGACCGGTCAGCCCCAGCATTTT. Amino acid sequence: CASIGRGTGQPQHF.

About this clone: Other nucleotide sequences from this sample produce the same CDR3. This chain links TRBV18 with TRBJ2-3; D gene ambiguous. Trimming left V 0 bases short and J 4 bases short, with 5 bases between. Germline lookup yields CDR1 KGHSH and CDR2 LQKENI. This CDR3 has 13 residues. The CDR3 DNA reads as TGTGCCAGCTCACCACCATCGGCAGATACGCAGTATTTT. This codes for CASSPPSADTQYF.

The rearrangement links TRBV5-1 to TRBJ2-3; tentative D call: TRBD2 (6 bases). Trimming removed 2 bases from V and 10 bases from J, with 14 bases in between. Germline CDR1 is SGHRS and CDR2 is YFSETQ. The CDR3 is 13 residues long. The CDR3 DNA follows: TGCGCCAGCAGCTTACTGGACTACAAGGCGCAGTATTTT. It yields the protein CASSLLDYKAQYF.

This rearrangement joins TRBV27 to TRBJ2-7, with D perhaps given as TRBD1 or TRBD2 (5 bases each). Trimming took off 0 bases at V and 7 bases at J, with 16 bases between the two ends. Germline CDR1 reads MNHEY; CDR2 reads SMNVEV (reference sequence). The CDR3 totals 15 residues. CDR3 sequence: CASSLSSAGRVEQYF. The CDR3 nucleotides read TGTGCCAGCAGTTTATCCTCCGCAGGGCGGGTGGAGCAGTACTTC.

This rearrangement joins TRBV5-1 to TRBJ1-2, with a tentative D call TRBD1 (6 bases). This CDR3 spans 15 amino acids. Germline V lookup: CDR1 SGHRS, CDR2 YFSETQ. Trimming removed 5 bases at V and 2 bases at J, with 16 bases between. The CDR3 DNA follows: TGCGCCAGCAGAGAAACTACAGGGATGAACTATGGCTACACCTTC. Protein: CASRETTGMNYGYTF. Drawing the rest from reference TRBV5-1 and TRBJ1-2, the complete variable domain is KAGVTQTPRYLIKTRGQQVTLSCSPISGHRSVSWYQQTPGQGLQFLFEYFSETQRNKGNFPGRFSGRQFSNSRSEMNVSTLELGDSALYLCASRETTGMNYGYTFGSGTRLTVV.

CDR3 sequence: CSVGKTSGANVLTF. The DNA for the CDR3 is TGCAGCGTTGGGAAGACCTCTGGGGCCAACGTCCTGACTTTC. The chain joins TRBV29-1 to TRBJ2-6; D unclear. Trimming pared 4 bases from V and 0 bases from J, leaving 7 bases between. The germline gives CDR1 SQVTM, CDR2 ANQGSEA. The CDR3 length is 14 residues.

The CDR3 DNA reads TGTGCCAGCCAACTTGGGACAGGGGTCGGGTATGGCTACACCTTC. This gives the protein CASQLGTGVGYGYTF. The chain carries TRBV28 and TRBJ1-2; TRBD1 matches at 10 bases. V lost 8 bases, J lost 5 bases, and 11 bases stayed unmatched. Germline V gene lookup returns CDR1 MDHEN and CDR2 SYDVKM. The CDR3 length is 15 residues.

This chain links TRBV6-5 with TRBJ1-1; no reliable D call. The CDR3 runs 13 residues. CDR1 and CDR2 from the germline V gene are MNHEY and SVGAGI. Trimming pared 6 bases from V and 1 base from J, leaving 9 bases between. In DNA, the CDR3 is TGTGCCAGCAGAAACCCGCAGAACACTGAAGCTTTCTTT. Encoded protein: CASRNPQNTEAFF.

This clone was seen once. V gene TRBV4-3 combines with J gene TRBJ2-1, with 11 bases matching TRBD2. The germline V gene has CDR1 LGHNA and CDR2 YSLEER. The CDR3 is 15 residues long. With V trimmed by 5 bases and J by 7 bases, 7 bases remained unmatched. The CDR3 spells CASSAGTSGSNEQFF. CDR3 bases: TGCGCCAGCAGCGCCGGGACTAGCGGTTCGAATGAGCAGTTCTTC.

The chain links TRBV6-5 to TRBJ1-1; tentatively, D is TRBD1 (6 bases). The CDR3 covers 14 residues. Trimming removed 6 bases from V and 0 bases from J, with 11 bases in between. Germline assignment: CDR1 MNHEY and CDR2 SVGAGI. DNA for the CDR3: TGTGCCAGCAGAATCGGGACACTGAACACTGAAGCTTTCTTT. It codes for CASRIGTLNTEAFF.

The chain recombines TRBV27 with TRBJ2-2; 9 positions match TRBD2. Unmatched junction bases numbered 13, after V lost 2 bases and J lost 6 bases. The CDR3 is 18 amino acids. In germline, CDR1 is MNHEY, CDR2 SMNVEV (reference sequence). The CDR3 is CASSLRSSPSGNAGELFF. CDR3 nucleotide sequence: TGTGCCAGCAGTTTAAGGTCGTCCCCTAGCGGGAATGCCGGGGAGCTGTTTTTT.

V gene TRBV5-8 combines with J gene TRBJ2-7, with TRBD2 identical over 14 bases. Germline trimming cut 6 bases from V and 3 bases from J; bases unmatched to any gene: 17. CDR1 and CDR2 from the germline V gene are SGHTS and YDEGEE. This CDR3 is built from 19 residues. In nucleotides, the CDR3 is TGTGCCAGCACATTCGCGTTGGGACTAGCGGGAGAGGAAGGCTACGAGCAGTACTTC. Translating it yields CASTFALGLAGEEGYEQYF.

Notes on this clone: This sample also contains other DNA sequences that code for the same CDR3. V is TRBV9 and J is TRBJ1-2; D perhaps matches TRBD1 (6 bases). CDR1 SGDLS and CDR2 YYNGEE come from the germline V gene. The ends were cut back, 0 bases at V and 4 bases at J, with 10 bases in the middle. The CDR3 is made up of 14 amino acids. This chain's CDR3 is CASSVVGGAYGYTF. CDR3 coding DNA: TGTGCCAGCAGCGTAGTGGGGGGGGCCTATGGCTACACCTTC.

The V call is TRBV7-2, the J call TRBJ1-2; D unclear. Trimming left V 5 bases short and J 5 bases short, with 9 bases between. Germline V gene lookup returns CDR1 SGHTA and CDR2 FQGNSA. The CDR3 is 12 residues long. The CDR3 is CASSPVGYGYTF. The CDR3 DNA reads TGTGCCAGCAGCCCCGTAGGGTATGGCTACACCTTC.